The rows below give T cell receptor beta chains drawn from one sample of a study of CD8 T cells in Susac syndrome. TCRdb fed the immunoSEQ multiplex PCR reads into MiXCR, producing one record per CDR3 protein. This table has 95,000 to 150,000 distinct CDR3 sequences, about 95% appearing once. Material: CD8+ T cells from PBMCs. The receptors shown here come from a human donor with Susac syndrome. Both conserved end residues are part of each CDR3. D genes are given only for firm matches. The size entry is marked missing in some rows and otherwise reads once, few, many or a size class.

TRBD1,TRBJ1-2,.,TRBV20-1,TGCAGTGCTAGAGATTGGGCAGGGGGACGGGGCTACACCTTC,CSARDWAGGRGYTF
TRBD2,TRBJ2-3,.,TRBV9,TGTGCCAGCAGCGTAGATGGCGGGGGGGCAGATACGCAGTATTTT,CASSVDGGGADTQYF
.,TRBJ1-1,.,TRBV29-1,TGCAGCGTTGAGAACCGAGGGGGGGACACTGAAGCTTTCTTT,CSVENRGGDTEAFF
.,TRBJ2-2,.,TRBV9,TGTGCCACAAGGGCCCTCACCGGGGAGCTGTTTTTT,CATRALTGELFF
TRBD2,TRBJ2-5,once,TRBV7-9,TGTGCCAGCAGCTTAGCGTCGACTAGCGGGTACCAAGAGACCCAGTACTTC,CASSLASTSGYQETQYF
.,TRBJ2-7,.,TRBV12-3/TRBV12-4,TGTGCCAGCAGTACCTCCTACGAGCAGTACTTC,CASSTSYEQYF
TRBD2,TRBJ2-1,.,TRBV29-1,TGCAGCGTGCCCTCCCGGGGGGGTGAGCAGTTCTTC,CSVPSRGGEQFF
TRBD1,TRBJ2-7,.,TRBV5-6,TGTGCCAGCAGCTTAGAACCGGGACAGGGGGCCGAGCAGTACTTC,CASSLEPGQGAEQYF
TRBD1,TRBJ2-7,.,TRBV4-2,TGTGCCAGCAGCCATGACAGGGGGCACGAGCAGTACTTC,CASSHDRGHEQYF
.,TRBJ2-4,.,TRBV29-1,TGCAGCTCCTGGGACACTAAAAACATTCAGTACTTC,CSSWDTKNIQYF
.,TRBJ2-5,.,TRBV6-2/TRBV6-3,TGTGCCAGCAGTTACGGGATGAGGGAGACCCAGTACTTC,CASSYGMRETQYF
TRBD1,TRBJ2-3,few,TRBV6-5,TGTGCCAGCAGTTACGGGCAGGGGGCCACAGATACGCAGTATTTT,CASSYGQGATDTQYF
.,TRBJ1-5,.,TRBV5-1,TGCGCCAGCAGCTTGGGGGATGGAAGCAATCAGCCCCAGCATTTT,CASSLGDGSNQPQHF
.,TRBJ2-5,.,TRBV18,TGTGCCAGCTCACCGTTAGAACAAGAGACCCAGTACTTC,CASSPLEQETQYF
.,TRBJ2-3,.,TRBV4-1,TGCGCCAGCAGCCAAACCACAGATACGCAGTATTTT,CASSQTTDTQYF